The following is a T cell receptor (beta chain) sequence with its context. Its target is unknown. One entry per CDR3 protein results from TCRdb running MiXCR on the 5' RACE reads. The sample yields fewer than 650,000 distinct CDR3 sequences, around 7.4% seen once. This sample stems from a study of identical twins. Study-wide findings and caveats: In zero-insertion analyses, partial confounding could arise from invariant MAIT and iNKT cells.

The CDR3 is 16 residues long. V dropped 0 bases and J dropped 3 bases, with 14 bases sitting between them. CDR1 and CDR2 from the germline V gene are MNHEY and SVGAGI. Donors were all healthy Caucasians. The data also belong to a second study, concerning yellow fever vaccine responses in identical twins.

The chain recombines TRBV6-5 with TRBJ1-1; tentatively, D is TRBD1 (5 bases). The clonotype comes from a young woman in good health. Sample: PBMCs. CDR3 sequence reads: CASSYSPGAADTEAFF. The CDR3 bases are TGTGCCAGCAGTTACTCCCCCGGGGCGGCGGACACTGAAGCTTTCTTT.